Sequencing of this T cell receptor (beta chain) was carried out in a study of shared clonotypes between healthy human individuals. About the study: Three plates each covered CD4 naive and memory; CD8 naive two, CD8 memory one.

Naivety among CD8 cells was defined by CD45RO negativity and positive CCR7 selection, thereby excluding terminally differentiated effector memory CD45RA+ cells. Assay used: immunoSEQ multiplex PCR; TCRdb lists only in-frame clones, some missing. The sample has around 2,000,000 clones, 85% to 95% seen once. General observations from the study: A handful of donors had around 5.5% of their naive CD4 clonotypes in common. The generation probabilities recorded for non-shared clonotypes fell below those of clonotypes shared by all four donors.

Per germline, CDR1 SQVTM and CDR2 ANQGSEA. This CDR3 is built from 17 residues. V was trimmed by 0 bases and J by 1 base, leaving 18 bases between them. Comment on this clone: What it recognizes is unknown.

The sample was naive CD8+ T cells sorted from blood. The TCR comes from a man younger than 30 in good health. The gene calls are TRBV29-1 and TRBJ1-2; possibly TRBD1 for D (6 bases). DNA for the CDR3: TGCAGCGTTGAAGAAAGGGGGGGACGGCTGCGTAACTATGGCTACACCTTC. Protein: CSVEERGGRLRNYGYTF.